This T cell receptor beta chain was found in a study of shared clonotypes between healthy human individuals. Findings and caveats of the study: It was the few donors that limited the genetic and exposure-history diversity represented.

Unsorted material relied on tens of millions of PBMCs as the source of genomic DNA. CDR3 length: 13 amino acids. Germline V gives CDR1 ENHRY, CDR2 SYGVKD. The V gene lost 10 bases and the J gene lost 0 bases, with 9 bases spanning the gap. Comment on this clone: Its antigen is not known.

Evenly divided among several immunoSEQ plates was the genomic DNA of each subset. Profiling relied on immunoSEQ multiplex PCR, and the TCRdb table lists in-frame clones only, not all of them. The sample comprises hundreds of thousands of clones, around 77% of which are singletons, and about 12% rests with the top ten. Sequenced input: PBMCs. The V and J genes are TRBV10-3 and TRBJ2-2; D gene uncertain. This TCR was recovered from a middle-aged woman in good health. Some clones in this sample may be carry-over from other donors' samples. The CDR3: CANSYSNTGELFF. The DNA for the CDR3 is TGTGCCAACTCCTATTCGAACACCGGGGAGCTGTTTTTT.